The rows below give T cell receptor beta chains drawn from one sample of a study of T cell changes during pregnancy in multiple sclerosis. Method: immunoSEQ multiplex PCR; TCRdb's copy keeps in-frame clones and lacks some. The sample gives about 96,000 clones, 92% of which show up once; approximately 2.6% is in the top ten. The sample in question was peripheral blood, obtained in the first trimester of pregnancy. The receptors here all came from a female donor with multiple sclerosis, enrolled in a pregnancy study. Each CDR3 is given with its conserved first and last residue. A D gene is named only where the DNA matches it firmly. The size entry is marked missing in some rows and otherwise reads once, few, many or a size class.

J gene	clone size	V gene	D gene	CDR3 protein	CDR3 DNA
TRBJ2-5	.	TRBV2	TRBD2	CASSPLVGGGRWETQYF	TGTGCCAGCAGTCCTCTTGTCGGGGGAGGGAGGTGGGAGACCCAGTACTTC
TRBJ2-3	.	TRBV28	.	CASSLDRLWDTQYF	TGTGCCAGCAGCCTAGACAGGCTATGGGATACGCAGTATTTT
TRBJ2-3	.	TRBV5-8	.	CASSLEVGPGGTDTQYF	TGTGCCAGCAGCTTGGAGGTTGGCCCGGGGGGCACAGATACGCAGTATTTT
TRBJ2-7	.	TRBV29-1	TRBD2	CSATGLAGYEQYF	TGCAGCGCAACGGGACTAGCGGGCTACGAGCAGTACTTC
TRBJ2-2	.	TRBV16	.	CASSQFRDSPGNTGELFF	TGTGCCAGCAGCCAATTCAGAGACTCCCCGGGAAACACCGGGGAGCTGTTTTTT
TRBJ1-1	few	TRBV28	.	CASREDQVTEAFF	TGTGCCAGTAGGGAGGACCAGGTCACTGAAGCTTTCTTT
TRBJ2-7	.	TRBV6-5	TRBD2	CASRAGLASLEQYF	TGTGCCAGCAGAGCCGGACTAGCGAGTCTGGAGCAGTACTTC
TRBJ1-1	.	TRBV11-1	.	CASSLGARNTEAFF	TGTGCCAGCAGTTTGGGAGCTAGAAACACTGAAGCTTTCTTT
TRBJ1-5	.	TRBV19	.	CASSIIAGSPNQPQHF	TGTGCCAGTAGCATCATCGCCGGGTCGCCGAATCAGCCCCAGCATTTT
TRBJ2-3	.	TRBV14	.	CASSQDLVDTQYF	TGTGCCAGCAGCCAAGACTTAGTGGATACGCAGTATTTT
TRBJ2-5	.	TRBV19	TRBD1	CASSTSGTGGPLETQYF	TGTGCCAGTAGTACTTCCGGGACAGGAGGACCCTTGGAGACCCAGTACTTC